This is a list of T cell receptor beta chains from one sample in a study of T cell responses to AZD1222 COVID-19 vaccine. Libraries were prepared by immunoSEQ multiplex PCR; TCRdb keeps only in-frame clonotypes and omits some of them. Altogether tens of thousands of clones are present, roughly nine tenths being singletons, with the ten largest covering about 2%. Sequenced material: peripheral blood, taken on day 0 of AZD1222 vaccination. These receptors were taken from an adult in good health. Each CDR3 is given with its conserved first and last residue. The order of the fields is D gene, J gene, V gene, clone size, CDR3 protein, CDR3 DNA. D genes are given only for firm matches. Not all rows give a size; the values are once, few, many and, for expanded clones, a class.

>-|TRBJ1-1|TRBV5-4|-
CASSPPGRMNTEAFF
TGTGCCAGCAGCCCTCCCGGACGTATGAACACTGAAGCTTTCTTT
>TRBD1|TRBJ1-3|TRBV2|-
CASSSDRGRGNTIYF
TGTGCCAGCAGTTCGGACAGGGGAAGAGGAAACACCATATATTTT
>-|TRBJ2-3|TRBV10-1|-
CASSEGALFTDTQYF
TGCGCCAGCAGTGAGGGGGCCCTATTCACAGATACGCAGTATTTT
>-|TRBJ1-2|TRBV5-6|-
CASSFYAMGGYTF
TGTGCCAGCAGCTTTTACGCTATGGGTGGCTACACCTTC
>-|TRBJ1-1|TRBV30|-
CAWRSFVVNTEAFF
TGTGCCTGGAGGAGTTTTGTGGTGAACACTGAAGCTTTCTTT
>TRBD1|TRBJ2-7|TRBV7-9|once
CASSSRGTGTGVEQYF
TGTGCCAGCAGCTCCAGGGGAACCGGGACAGGGGTCGAGCAGTACTTC
>TRBD1|TRBJ2-7|TRBV29-1|-
CSVRDSATYEQYF
TGCAGCGTCCGGGACAGTGCAACCTACGAGCAGTACTTC
>-|TRBJ1-2|TRBV12-3/TRBV12-4|-
CASSFRVGAGYTF
TGTGCCAGCAGTTTCCGGGTGGGAGCTGGCTACACCTTC
>-|TRBJ1-5|TRBV15|few
CATSRDNQPQHF
TGTGCCACCAGCAGAGATAATCAGCCCCAGCATTTT
>-|TRBJ1-4|TRBV30|-
CACHGRAGEKLFF
TGTGCCTGCCACGGCAGGGCTGGTGAAAAACTGTTTTTT
>-|TRBJ1-1|TRBV6-6|-
CASSPWGVTFGNTEAFF
TGTGCCAGCAGTCCCTGGGGGGTTACGTTCGGGAACACTGAAGCTTTCTTT
>-|TRBJ1-2|TRBV11-2|-
CASSQNRDVDGYTF
TGTGCCAGCAGCCAAAACAGGGATGTGGATGGCTACACCTTC
>-|TRBJ2-2|TRBV7-9|few
CASSLEGAGELFF
TGTGCCAGCAGCTTAGAGGGGGCCGGGGAGCTGTTTTTT
>-|TRBJ1-1|TRBV7-2|-
CASSPGGRGANTEAFF
TGTGCCAGCAGCCCGGGGGGGAGGGGCGCGAACACTGAAGCTTTCTTT
>-|TRBJ2-7|TRBV7-2|-
CASSLYPGLRYEQYF
TGTGCCAGCAGCTTATACCCAGGGCTTAGATACGAGCAGTACTTC
>TRBD1|TRBJ2-2|TRBV7-8|-
CASSGRDRGSGELFF
TGTGCCAGCAGCGGCCGGGACAGGGGGTCCGGGGAGCTGTTTTTT
>-|TRBJ1-1|TRBV4-3|-
CASSQGGGSLNTEAFF
TGCGCCAGCAGCCAAGGAGGTGGCAGTTTGAACACTGAAGCTTTCTTT
>TRBD2|TRBJ2-3|TRBV20-1|-
CSASLGEGRAQYF
TGCAGTGCTAGTCTAGGGGAAGGGAGGGCGCAGTATTTT
>TRBD2|TRBJ2-3|TRBV7-2|-
CASSPTSGGGGHTDTQYF
TGTGCCAGCAGCCCCACGAGTGGCGGCGGGGGGCACACAGATACGCAGTATTTT
>-|TRBJ1-5|TRBV19|-
CASSIVRGGNQPQHF
TGTGCCAGTAGTATAGTCAGGGGTGGCAATCAGCCCCAGCATTTT
>-|TRBJ1-1|TRBV7-9|once
CASSLLGRAHSAFF
TGTGCCAGCAGCTTACTCGGCAGGGCCCACTCAGCTTTCTTT
>TRBD2|TRBJ2-7|TRBV6-2/TRBV6-3|-
CASSSGGPRWEQYF
TGTGCCAGCAGCAGCGGGGGGCCCCGCTGGGAGCAGTACTTC
>-|TRBJ1-1|TRBV18|-
CASSPSQGNTEAFF
TGTGCCAGCTCACCGAGTCAGGGGAACACTGAAGCTTTCTTT
>-|TRBJ1-1|TRBV2|-
CASSETRTMNTEAFF
TGTGCCAGCAGTGAAACCAGGACAATGAACACTGAAGCTTTCTTT
>-|TRBJ2-1|TRBV5-1|-
CASSFTESSYNEQFF
TGCGCCAGCAGCTTTACAGAGAGCTCCTACAATGAGCAGTTCTTC
>-|TRBJ2-1|TRBV3-1/TRBV3-2|-
CASSQDLGLGNEQFF
TGTGCCAGCAGCCAAGATCTCGGGCTTGGCAATGAGCAGTTCTTC
>-|TRBJ1-5|TRBV27|-
CASSFSRASNQPQHF
TGTGCCAGCAGTTTTTCCCGGGCTAGCAATCAGCCCCAGCATTTT
>TRBD1|TRBJ1-1|TRBV19|few
CASIAIGQGATMAFF
TGTGCCAGTATAGCGATCGGACAGGGGGCTACCATGGCTTTCTTT
>TRBD1|TRBJ1-3|TRBV4-3|-
CASSLGGPSGNTIYF
TGCGCCAGCAGTCTAGGGGGCCCCTCTGGAAACACCATATATTTT
>-|TRBJ1-2|TRBV14|-
CASSQAGRAAAFGGYTF
TGTGCCAGCAGCCAAGCGGGGAGGGCAGCCGCATTCGGAGGCTACACCTTC
>TRBD2|TRBJ2-7|TRBV18|-
CASSRRTSVPYEQYF
TGTGCCAGCTCACGGAGGACTAGCGTCCCCTACGAGCAGTACTTC
>-|TRBJ2-7|TRBV28|few
CASRAGSSYEQYF
TGTGCCAGCAGGGCAGGGTCCTCCTACGAGCAGTACTTC
>-|TRBJ2-7|TRBV9|-
CASSVGESYEQYF
TGTGCCAGCAGCGTAGGGGAGAGCTACGAGCAGTACTTC
>TRBD2|TRBJ2-2|TRBV29-1|-
CSVGAGASNTGELFF
TGCAGCGTTGGGGCGGGAGCCTCGAACACCGGGGAGCTGTTTTTT
>-|TRBJ2-6|TRBV3-1/TRBV3-2|-
CASSQGAGGVANVLTF
TGTGCCAGCAGCCAAGGGGCGGGCGGTGTGGCCAACGTCCTGACTTTC
>-|TRBJ2-7|TRBV6-2/TRBV6-3|once
CASSYPPNEQYF
TGTGCCAGCAGTTACCCACCGAACGAGCAGTACTTC
>TRBD2|TRBJ2-2|TRBV5-1|-
CASSLTAGVATGELFF
TGCGCCAGCAGCCTGACGGCGGGAGTGGCGACCGGGGAGCTGTTTTTT
>TRBD2|TRBJ2-7|TRBV7-8|-
CASSPPGGGSEQYF
TGTGCCAGCAGCCCCCCCGGGGGGGGGTCCGAGCAGTACTTC
>TRBD1|TRBJ1-1|TRBV27|few
CASSKQGASEAFF
TGTGCCAGCAGTAAACAGGGGGCGAGTGAAGCTTTCTTT
>-|TRBJ2-1|TRBV6-5|-
CASSYLNEQFF
TGTGCCAGCAGTTACCTAAATGAGCAGTTCTTC
>TRBD2|TRBJ2-7|TRBV5-1|-
CASSLEAGGPDEQYF
TGCGCCAGCAGCTTGGAAGCGGGAGGGCCAGACGAGCAGTACTTC
>TRBD1|TRBJ1-2|TRBV5-6|-
CASSLAPGQRANYGYTF
TGTGCCAGCAGCTTGGCCCCGGGACAGAGAGCTAACTATGGCTACACCTTC
>-|TRBJ2-5|TRBV11-2|-
CASSLGSKETQYF
TGTGCCAGCAGCCTCGGGAGTAAAGAGACCCAGTACTTC
>-|TRBJ1-4|TRBV6-6|-
CASSPSRQKLFF
TGTGCCAGCAGTCCGTCGAGGCAAAAACTGTTTTTT
>TRBD2|TRBJ2-1|TRBV14|-
CASSRRLAGVGSYNEQFF
TGTGCCAGCAGCCGCCGACTAGCGGGAGTAGGATCCTACAATGAGCAGTTCTTC
>TRBD2|TRBJ2-1|TRBV19|-
CASSILAGVEYEQFF
TGTGCCAGTAGTATACTAGCGGGAGTAGAATATGAGCAGTTCTTC
>-|TRBJ1-3|TRBV9|-
CASSEGTGNTIYF
TGTGCCAGCAGCGAGGGAACTGGAAACACCATATATTTT
>-|TRBJ1-1|TRBV20-1|-
CSASGRLNTEAFF
TGCAGTGCTAGTGGACGGTTGAACACTGAAGCTTTCTTT
>-|TRBJ1-5|TRBV6-1|-
CASSERGGGQPQHF
TGTGCCAGCAGTGAAAGGGGGGGTGGCCAGCCCCAGCATTTT
>-|TRBJ1-2|TRBV5-4|-
CASSLPGEYGYTF
TGTGCCAGCAGCTTGCCAGGGGAATATGGCTACACCTTC
>TRBD2|TRBJ2-1|TRBV15|-
CATSSGGANEQFF
TGTGCCACCTCTAGCGGCGGAGCGAATGAGCAGTTCTTC
>-|TRBJ2-3|TRBV21-1|-
CASILREGAGAGTDTQYF
TGTGCCAGCATCCTACGGGAGGGGGCAGGGGCGGGCACAGATACGCAGTATTTT
>-|TRBJ2-7|TRBV29-1|few
CSVVSSLGGYEQYF
TGCAGCGTTGTATCGTCCCTGGGGGGTTACGAGCAGTACTTC
>-|TRBJ1-1|TRBV5-4|-
CASSSREGATEAFF
TGTGCCAGCAGCTCCAGGGAAGGGGCCACTGAAGCTTTCTTT